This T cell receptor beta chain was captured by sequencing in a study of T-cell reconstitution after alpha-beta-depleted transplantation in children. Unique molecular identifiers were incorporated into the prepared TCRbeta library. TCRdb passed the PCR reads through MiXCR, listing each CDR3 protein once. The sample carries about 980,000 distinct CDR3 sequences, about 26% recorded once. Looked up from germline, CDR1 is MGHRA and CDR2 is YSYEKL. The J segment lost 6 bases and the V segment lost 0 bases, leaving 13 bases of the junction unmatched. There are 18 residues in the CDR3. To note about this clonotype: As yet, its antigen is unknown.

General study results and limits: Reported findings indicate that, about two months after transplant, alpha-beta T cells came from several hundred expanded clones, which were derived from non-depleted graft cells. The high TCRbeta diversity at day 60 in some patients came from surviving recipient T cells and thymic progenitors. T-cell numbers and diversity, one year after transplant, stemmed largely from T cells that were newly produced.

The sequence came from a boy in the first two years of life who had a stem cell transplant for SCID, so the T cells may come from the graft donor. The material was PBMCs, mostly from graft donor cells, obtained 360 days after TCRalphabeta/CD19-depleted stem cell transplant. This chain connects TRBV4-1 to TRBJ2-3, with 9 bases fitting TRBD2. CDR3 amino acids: CASSQEGGLARHLDTQYF. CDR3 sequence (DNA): TGCGCCAGCAGCCAAGAAGGGGGACTAGCCCGACACTTGGATACGCAGTATTTT.